The 18 T cell receptor beta chains presented below share a single source sample, sequenced in a study of blood T cell repertoires in COVID-19. Sequencing was performed with immunoSEQ multiplex PCR; in TCRdb, only in-frame clones are kept and a portion is missing. The sample lists 200,000 to 250,000 clones, 80% seen once, with under 4.5% in the top ten. The sequenced sample consisted of PBMCs or T cells enriched from blood (not recorded which). Receptor source: a man under 40 with acute COVID-19.

The V gene is TRBV29-1, the J gene TRBJ1-1; no definite D call. CDR1 is SQVTM, CDR2 ANQGSEA, per germline. The CDR3 is made up of 13 amino acids. CDR3 coding DNA: TGCAGTCGGTGGAGGGTTGCGGACACTGAAGCTTTCTTT. As protein: CSRWRVADTEAFF.

V gene TRBV2 combines with J gene TRBJ1-1; 8 nucleotides align to TRBD1. There are 11 residues in the CDR3. CDR1 and CDR2 from the germline V gene are SNHLY and FYNNEI. V lost 7 bases, J lost 11 bases, and 6 bases stayed unmatched. As DNA, the CDR3 is TGTGCCAGCATTAAACAGGGGGTTGCTTTCTTT. Protein product: CASIKQGVAFF.

The chain employs TRBV19 and TRBJ1-1; D is unresolved. There are 14 residues in the CDR3. Germline CDR1 reads LNHDA; CDR2 reads SQIVND (reference sequence). The V end lost 6 bases, the J end lost 0 bases, and 11 bases lay between the germline ends. CDR3 nucleotides: TGTGCCAGTAGGGGCAGAACCTTGAACACTGAAGCTTTCTTT. Its protein product is CASRGRTLNTEAFF. Combining the CDR3 with reference TRBV19 and TRBJ1-1 gives the whole variable domain DGGITQSPKYLFRKEGQNVTLSCEQNLNHDAMYWYRQDPGQGLRLIYYSQIVNDFQKGDIAEGYSVSREKKESFPLTVTSAQKNPTAFYLCASRGRTLNTEAFFGQGTRLTVV.

The rearrangement uses TRBV10-2 and TRBJ1-4; possibly TRBD1 for D (6 bases). Looked up from germline, CDR1 is WSHSY and CDR2 is SAAADI. The CDR3 runs to 12 residues. Trimming removed 5 bases at V and 7 bases at J, with 8 bases between. CDR3 coding DNA: TGCGCCAGCAGTTCACAGGGTGAAAAACTGTTTTTT. This codes for CASSSQGEKLFF.

V and J are TRBV5-1 and TRBJ2-5, with 7 bases fitting TRBD2. V shed 4 bases and J 4 bases; nucleotides not matched to a gene: 13. Germline CDR1 is SGHRS and CDR2 is YFSETQ. CDR3 length: 16 amino acids. CDR3: CASSGEPGLYGETQYF. CDR3 sequence (DNA): TGCGCCAGCAGCGGGGAGCCGGGACTATACGGAGAGACCCAGTACTTC.

The chain carries TRBV12-3 or TRBV12-4 and TRBJ2-3; the D gene is possibly TRBD2 (5 bases). Trimming took off 7 bases at V and 5 bases at J, with 10 bases between the two ends. The CDR3 is 12 amino acids. The CDR3 bases are TGTGCCAGCACCCTCGGAGGAGATACGCAGTATTTT. It specifies CASTLGGDTQYF.

The chain uses TRBV11-1 and TRBJ2-1, with TRBD2 as a possible D gene (6 bases). The CDR3 runs to 15 residues. V dropped 8 bases and J dropped 10 bases, with 24 bases sitting between them. CDR1 and CDR2 from the germline V gene are SGHAT and FQDESV (reference sequence). The DNA of the CDR3 is TGTGCCAGCGGAGCCGCGGGACCAACAGGCAAAGAGCAGTTCTTC. Protein sequence: CASGAAGPTGKEQFF. Looking up the rest from reference TRBV11-1 and TRBJ2-1 gives the full variable domain: EAEVAQSPRYKITEKSQAVAFWCDPISGHATLYWYRQILGQGPELLVQFQDESVVDDSQLPKDRFSAERLKGVDSTLKIQPAELGDSAMYLCASGAAGPTGKEQFFGPGTRLTVL.

This clone was observed once. This chain joins TRBV19 and TRBJ1-1; TRBD1 aligns across 8 bases. The CDR3 covers 13 residues. The ends lost 6 bases at V and 6 bases at J; junction bases unmatched: 6. Germline V CDR1 and CDR2: LNHDA, SQIVND (reference sequence). The CDR3 bases are TGTGCCAGTAGCCCGGACAGGGTCTCTGAAGCTTTCTTT. Its translation is CASSPDRVSEAFF.

This clone has only a few counts. The rearrangement uses TRBV5-4 and TRBJ2-7, with 9 bases matching TRBD1. The CDR3 runs to 15 residues. V lost 5 bases to trimming and J lost 2 bases; unmatched junction nucleotides: 8. Germline CDR1 and CDR2: SGHNT and YYREEE (reference sequence). The CDR3 DNA sequence: TGTGCCAGCAGTACCGGACAGGGGACAACCTACGAGCAGTACTTC. Amino acids: CASSTGQGTTYEQYF.

The chain links TRBV7-6 to TRBJ2-1; D not resolved. V was clipped by 4 bases and J by 4 bases, with 14 bases between them. Germline lookup yields CDR1 SGHVS and CDR2 FNYEAQ. The CDR3 runs 15 residues. CDR3 nucleotide sequence: TGTGCCAGCAGCTCATCGAACAGAGTATACAATGAGCAGTTCTTC. Translating gives CASSSSNRVYNEQFF.

The chain combines TRBV5-1 with TRBJ1-2, with 7 bases lining up with TRBD1. The CDR3 runs 13 residues. After removal of 0 bases from V and 7 bases from J, the junction contained 3 bases not matched to a gene. Germline CDR1 and CDR2: SGHRS and YFSETQ. In DNA, the CDR3 is TGCGCCAGCAGCTTGGAGGGGGCGAGTGGCTACACCTTC. This sequence encodes CASSLEGASGYTF.

This clone was observed once. The V gene is TRBV5-1, the J gene TRBJ2-7, with 8 bases identical to TRBD1. In germline, CDR1 is SGHRS, CDR2 YFSETQ. CDR3 length equals 13 residues. V lost 2 bases, J lost 3 bases, and 1 base stayed unmatched. CDR3 protein: CASSLQGVYEQYF. Written as DNA, the CDR3 is TGCGCCAGCAGCTTACAGGGGGTCTACGAGCAGTACTTC.

The chain recombines TRBV5-5 with TRBJ1-2; D gene unclear. CDR1 and CDR2 from the germline V gene are SGHKS and YYEKEE (reference sequence). V was pared by 1 base and J by 7 bases, with 17 bases between. The CDR3 sequence is 15 residues long. CDR3 sequence: CASSLYVEGLSGYTF. CDR3 in DNA: TGTGCCAGCAGCTTGTACGTAGAGGGATTGAGTGGCTACACCTTC.

The V call is TRBV7-9, the J call TRBJ2-3; TRBD2 is a possible D gene (5 bases). The ends were cut back, 5 bases at V and 2 bases at J, with 17 bases in the middle. The CDR3 covers 16 residues. Germline V gene sequence: CDR1 SEHNR, CDR2 FQNEAQ (reference sequence). The CDR3 DNA reads TGTGCCAGCAGCAAGAGGACTTTCTCAGACACAGATACGCAGTATTTT. This translates into CASSKRTFSDTDTQYF.

The chain couples TRBV10-1 to TRBJ2-5; 10 bases match TRBD2. CDR1 and CDR2 from the germline V gene are WNHNN and SYGVQD (reference sequence). The CDR3 covers 15 residues. With 2 bases clipped from V and 4 bases from J, the junction kept 4 bases outside the gene matches. CDR3 nucleotides: TGCGCCAGCAGTGAGACCCGACTAGCGGGAGAGACCCAGTACTTC. Translated, it gives CASSETRLAGETQYF.

This clone was found a few times. This rearrangement joins TRBV9 to TRBJ1-3; TRBD1 matches at 7 bases. The CDR3 length is 18 residues. Germline values: CDR1 SGDLS, CDR2 YYNGEE. With 3 bases clipped from V and 0 bases from J, the junction kept 12 bases outside the gene matches. This CDR3 reads CASSGRTGGVSSGNTIYF. The CDR3, as DNA: TGTGCCAGCAGCGGACGGACAGGAGGAGTTAGCTCTGGAAACACCATATATTTT. Complete variable domain (other parts from reference TRBV9 and TRBJ1-3): DSGVTQTPKHLITATGQRVTLRCSPRSGDLSVYWYQQSLDQGLQFLIQYYNGEERAKGNILERFSAQQFPDLHSELNLSSLELGDSALYFCASSGRTGGVSSGNTIYFGEGSWLTVV.

The chain uses TRBV9 and TRBJ2-4; possibly TRBD1 for D (5 bases). From germline, CDR1 is SGDLS and CDR2 YYNGEE. The CDR3 consists of 15 residues. V lost 3 bases, J lost 3 bases, and 13 bases lay in between. In DNA form, the CDR3 reads TGTGCCAGCAGCGGCAGGGTAAGGTTCAAAAACATTCAGTACTTC. Translated: CASSGRVRFKNIQYF.

This chain joins TRBV5-1 and TRBJ2-3; maybe TRBD1 (6 bases). Germline assignment: CDR1 SGHRS and CDR2 YFSETQ. V was trimmed by 4 bases and J by 9 bases, leaving 21 bases between them. The CDR3 runs 15 residues. In DNA form, the CDR3 reads TGCGCCAGCAGCCCACAGGGTTGGGGAGATCTGACGCAGTATTTT. It specifies CASSPQGWGDLTQYF.